This is a list of T cell receptor beta chains from one sample in a study of Tregs in tolerant kidney transplant recipients. Clones were sequenced by immunoSEQ multiplex PCR, and TCRdb holds only the in-frame ones, with some missing. The table lists about 110,000 clones, almost 90% of them singletons. Sequences were derived from CD4+ T cells from blood, sampled before the transplant. The source is a human donor who received a combined kidney and bone marrow transplant. Both conserved end residues are trimmed from each CDR3.

V	CDR3
TRBV28	ASRGGAESYEQY
TRBV10-3	AITPLGLAGVNEQF
TRBV14	ASSGTGVGELF
TRBV5-1	ASSLVGDYEQY
TRBV7-9	ASSLGLAGGNEQY
TRBV15	ATSRGGSETQY
TRBV5-1	ASSPTAASSYEQY
TRBV5-8	ASTMVQDFWGNTIY
TRBV10-3	AIRGGIDNEQF
TRBV5-5	ASSQTVRNTEAF
TRBV18	ASSPTGYEQF
TRBV6-4	ASSEESGGHPGEQF
TRBV9	ASSNLQGAGTLH
TRBV5-1	ASSPHDRASYEQY